This entry is about one TCR beta chain. Trimming at V came to 5 bases and at J to 6 bases, leaving 15 bases not matched to a gene. Germline V CDR1 and CDR2: MNHEY, SMNVEV (reference sequence). The CDR3 spans 16 residues. The data were taken from a study of control samples from healthy donors and cancer patients. The data were produced by immunoSEQ multiplex PCR, yet TCRdb's version contains in-frame clones alone and is incomplete. The data hold 85,000 to 100,000 clones, with about 92% observed a single time. V gene TRBV27 combines with J gene TRBJ1-1, with TRBD1 matching 7 bases. The receptor comes from a man younger than 30 in good health. What was sequenced was blood. The DNA for the CDR3 is TGTGCCAGCAGTCCCCAAGCCGGGACAGCCTTCCCTGAAGCTTTCTTT. This codes for CASSPQAGTAFPEAFF.